The source of this T cell receptor (beta chain) is a study of blood T cell repertoires in COVID-19. Study context: Sites across the United States, Italy and Spain contributed samples from acute and convalescent COVID-19.

Method: immunoSEQ multiplex PCR; TCRdb's copy keeps in-frame clones and lacks some. Among about 39,000 clones listed, around 83% were seen once. The germline V gene encodes CDR1 MDHEN and CDR2 SYDVKM. CDR3 length: 12 amino acids. Trimming removed 5 bases from V and 0 bases from J, with 2 bases in between. What was sequenced was peripheral blood. The chain employs TRBV28 and TRBJ2-1; D is undetermined. This TCR derives from a man aged 55 to 70 with acute or convalescent COVID-19. CDR3 nucleotide sequence: TGTGCCAGCAGTCTCTCCTACAATGAGCAGTTCTTC. Protein product: CASSLSYNEQFF.